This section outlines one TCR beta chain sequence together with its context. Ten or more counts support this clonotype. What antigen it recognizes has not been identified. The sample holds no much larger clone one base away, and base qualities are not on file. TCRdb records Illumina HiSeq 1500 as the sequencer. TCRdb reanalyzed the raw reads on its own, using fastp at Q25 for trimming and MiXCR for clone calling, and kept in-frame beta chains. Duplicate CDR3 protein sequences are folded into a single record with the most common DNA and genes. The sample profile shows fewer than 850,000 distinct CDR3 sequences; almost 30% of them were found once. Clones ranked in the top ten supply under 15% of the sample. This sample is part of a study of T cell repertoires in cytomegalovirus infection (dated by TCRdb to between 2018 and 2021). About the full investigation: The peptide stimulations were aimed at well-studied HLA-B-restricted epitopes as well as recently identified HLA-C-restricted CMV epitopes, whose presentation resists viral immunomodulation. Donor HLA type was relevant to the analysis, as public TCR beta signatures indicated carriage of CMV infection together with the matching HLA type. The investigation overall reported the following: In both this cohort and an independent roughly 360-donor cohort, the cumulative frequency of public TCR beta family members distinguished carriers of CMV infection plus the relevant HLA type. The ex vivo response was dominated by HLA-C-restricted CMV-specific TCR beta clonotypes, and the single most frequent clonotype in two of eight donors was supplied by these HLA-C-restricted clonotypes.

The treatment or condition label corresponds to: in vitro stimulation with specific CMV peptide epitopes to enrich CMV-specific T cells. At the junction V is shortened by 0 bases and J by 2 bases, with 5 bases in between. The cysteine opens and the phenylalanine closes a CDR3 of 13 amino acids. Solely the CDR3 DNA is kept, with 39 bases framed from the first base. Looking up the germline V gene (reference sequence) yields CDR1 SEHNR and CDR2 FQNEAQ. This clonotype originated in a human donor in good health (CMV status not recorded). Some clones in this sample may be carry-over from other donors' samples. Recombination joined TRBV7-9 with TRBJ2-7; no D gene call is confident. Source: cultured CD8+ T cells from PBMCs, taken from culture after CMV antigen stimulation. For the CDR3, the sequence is CASSLAVTYEQYF. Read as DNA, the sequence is TGTGCCAGCAGCTTAGCGGTTACCTACGAGCAGTACTTC.